These T cell receptor beta chains were read from a single sample in a study of blood T cell repertoires in COVID-19. Generated by immunoSEQ multiplex PCR, the TCRdb table keeps only in-frame clones and is missing some. Counted here are some 100,000 clones, roughly nine tenths occurring once; the ten biggest clones make up about 5%. Input material: peripheral blood. Source of these receptors: a man in his forties or fifties with acute or convalescent COVID-19. Both conserved end residues are part of each CDR3. Fields, in order: V gene, J gene, D gene, clone size, CDR3 length, CDR3 protein, CDR3 DNA. A D gene is named only where the DNA matches it firmly. Not every row has a clone size; where given, it reads once, few, many or a size class.

v_call: TRBV14; j_call: TRBJ2-7; d_call: TRBD2; clone_size: NA; cdr3_length: 22; cdr3_aa: CASSHEGAQTSGSGASIYEQYF; cdr3_nt: TGTGCCAGCAGCCACGAGGGGGCCCAGACTAGCGGGAGTGGGGCCTCCATCTACGAGCAGTACTTC
v_call: TRBV7-6; j_call: TRBJ2-1; d_call: NA; clone_size: once; cdr3_length: 18; cdr3_aa: CASSLGFRSGKLYNEQFF; cdr3_nt: TGTGCCAGCAGCTTAGGTTTTAGAAGCGGAAAATTGTACAATGAGCAGTTCTTC
v_call: TRBV28; j_call: TRBJ1-3; d_call: TRBD1; clone_size: NA; cdr3_length: 14; cdr3_aa: CASSFRGPGNTIYF; cdr3_nt: TGTGCCAGCAGTTTCAGGGGGCCTGGAAACACCATATATTTT
v_call: TRBV11-2; j_call: TRBJ1-2; d_call: NA; clone_size: NA; cdr3_length: 14; cdr3_aa: CASSPAQGNYGYTF; cdr3_nt: TGTGCCAGCAGCCCAGCCCAGGGCAACTATGGCTACACCTTC
v_call: TRBV5-4; j_call: TRBJ2-1; d_call: NA; clone_size: NA; cdr3_length: 12; cdr3_aa: CASSSRTHEQFF; cdr3_nt: TGTGCCAGCAGCTCTCGGACTCATGAGCAGTTCTTC
v_call: TRBV24-1; j_call: TRBJ2-3; d_call: NA; clone_size: NA; cdr3_length: 16; cdr3_aa: CATSDLVGGATDTQYF; cdr3_nt: TGTGCCACCAGTGATTTGGTTGGGGGCGCCACAGATACGCAGTATTTT
v_call: TRBV4-1; j_call: TRBJ2-3; d_call: NA; clone_size: NA; cdr3_length: 17; cdr3_aa: CASSQGPTGWGTDTQYF; cdr3_nt: TGCGCCAGCAGCCAAGGCCCGACGGGGTGGGGCACAGATACGCAGTATTTT
v_call: TRBV19; j_call: TRBJ1-1; d_call: TRBD1; clone_size: NA; cdr3_length: 15; cdr3_aa: CASNIGGSLYTEAFF; cdr3_nt: TGTGCCAGTAATATAGGGGGCAGCCTTTACACTGAAGCTTTCTTT
v_call: TRBV11-2; j_call: TRBJ2-1; d_call: TRBD2; clone_size: NA; cdr3_length: 16; cdr3_aa: CASSSRGLAGVGEQFF; cdr3_nt: TGTGCCAGCAGCTCAAGGGGACTAGCGGGAGTTGGTGAGCAGTTCTTC
v_call: TRBV10-1; j_call: TRBJ2-7; d_call: NA; clone_size: NA; cdr3_length: 15; cdr3_aa: CASSESGGRDHEQYF; cdr3_nt: TGCGCCAGCAGTGAGTCCGGGGGACGTGACCACGAGCAGTACTTC
v_call: TRBV24-1; j_call: TRBJ2-1; d_call: TRBD2; clone_size: NA; cdr3_length: 15; cdr3_aa: CATSGLAGGGNEQFF; cdr3_nt: TGTGCCACCAGTGGACTAGCGGGAGGTGGTAATGAGCAGTTCTTC
v_call: TRBV4-1; j_call: TRBJ2-7; d_call: NA; clone_size: NA; cdr3_length: 14; cdr3_aa: CASSLYRIAYEQYF; cdr3_nt: TGCGCCAGCAGCCTCTACAGGATTGCCTACGAGCAGTACTTC
v_call: TRBV11-3; j_call: TRBJ2-1; d_call: NA; clone_size: NA; cdr3_length: 15; cdr3_aa: CASSLLPGSSVEQFF; cdr3_nt: TGTGCCAGCAGCTTACTACCCGGGAGCTCGGTTGAGCAGTTCTTC
v_call: TRBV30; j_call: TRBJ2-2; d_call: NA; clone_size: few; cdr3_length: 13; cdr3_aa: CAWSAEGAGELFF; cdr3_nt: TGTGCCTGGAGCGCCGAGGGGGCCGGGGAGCTGTTTTTT
v_call: TRBV6-5; j_call: TRBJ1-2; d_call: NA; clone_size: NA; cdr3_length: 14; cdr3_aa: CASRPPGRSYGYTF; cdr3_nt: TGTGCCAGCAGGCCTCCCGGTCGGAGCTATGGCTACACCTTC
v_call: TRBV19; j_call: TRBJ2-4; d_call: TRBD1; clone_size: NA; cdr3_length: 18; cdr3_aa: CASSLYGTGQGAKNIQYF; cdr3_nt: TGTGCCAGTAGTTTATATGGGACAGGACAAGGAGCCAAAAACATTCAGTACTTC
v_call: TRBV5-6; j_call: TRBJ1-1; d_call: NA; clone_size: NA; cdr3_length: 15; cdr3_aa: CASSKGGGMNTEAFF; cdr3_nt: TGTGCCAGCAGCAAGGGAGGGGGGATGAACACTGAAGCTTTCTTT
v_call: TRBV2; j_call: TRBJ1-1; d_call: NA; clone_size: NA; cdr3_length: 14; cdr3_aa: CASSGGGGPTEAFF; cdr3_nt: TGTGCCAGCAGTGGAGGGGGGGGTCCTACTGAAGCTTTCTTT
v_call: TRBV4-1; j_call: TRBJ2-3; d_call: TRBD2; clone_size: NA; cdr3_length: 16; cdr3_aa: CASSQEGRGDTDTQYF; cdr3_nt: TGCGCCAGCAGCCAAGAAGGGCGGGGGGACACAGATACGCAGTATTTT
v_call: TRBV30; j_call: TRBJ1-5; d_call: NA; clone_size: NA; cdr3_length: 14; cdr3_aa: CAWSVGQGRQPQHF; cdr3_nt: TGTGCCTGGAGTGTAGGGCAGGGGCGACAGCCCCAGCATTTT
v_call: TRBV5-1; j_call: TRBJ2-2; d_call: NA; clone_size: few; cdr3_length: 16; cdr3_aa: CASSSGWKGNTGELFF; cdr3_nt: TGCGCCAGCAGCTCGGGATGGAAAGGGAACACCGGGGAGCTGTTTTTT
v_call: TRBV6-6; j_call: TRBJ1-5; d_call: TRBD1; clone_size: NA; cdr3_length: 15; cdr3_aa: CASSYGGQGNQPQHF; cdr3_nt: TGTGCCAGCAGTTACGGGGGACAGGGCAATCAGCCCCAGCATTTT
v_call: TRBV5-5; j_call: TRBJ2-5; d_call: TRBD2; clone_size: NA; cdr3_length: 15; cdr3_aa: CASSLAGLAKETQYF; cdr3_nt: TGTGCCAGCAGCTTGGCGGGACTAGCGAAAGAGACCCAGTACTTC
v_call: TRBV6-6; j_call: TRBJ2-5; d_call: NA; clone_size: NA; cdr3_length: 13; cdr3_aa: CASSYGPTGTQYF; cdr3_nt: TGTGCCAGCAGTTACGGTCCCACGGGGACCCAGTACTTC
v_call: TRBV5-1; j_call: TRBJ2-7; d_call: NA; clone_size: NA; cdr3_length: 12; cdr3_aa: CASSRGSYEQYF; cdr3_nt: TGCGCCAGCAGCCGAGGCTCCTACGAGCAGTACTTC
v_call: TRBV6-2/TRBV6-3; j_call: TRBJ2-1; d_call: NA; clone_size: once; cdr3_length: 13; cdr3_aa: CASSRSRENEQFF; cdr3_nt: TGTGCCAGCAGTCGGTCGAGAGAAAATGAGCAGTTCTTC
v_call: TRBV6-4; j_call: TRBJ1-2; d_call: TRBD1; clone_size: NA; cdr3_length: 14; cdr3_aa: CASSPGTGNYGYTF; cdr3_nt: TGTGCCAGCAGCCCCGGGACAGGGAACTATGGCTACACCTTC
v_call: TRBV5-4; j_call: TRBJ2-3; d_call: NA; clone_size: NA; cdr3_length: 15; cdr3_aa: CASSLATGSIDTQYF; cdr3_nt: TGTGCCAGCAGCTTGGCCACGGGTAGCATAGATACGCAGTATTTT
v_call: TRBV7-8; j_call: TRBJ2-2; d_call: TRBD2; clone_size: NA; cdr3_length: 17; cdr3_aa: CASSLRLSGGNTGELFF; cdr3_nt: TGTGCCAGCAGCTTAAGGTTGAGCGGGGGGAACACCGGGGAGCTGTTTTTT
v_call: TRBV6-5; j_call: TRBJ1-6; d_call: TRBD1; clone_size: NA; cdr3_length: 16; cdr3_aa: CASSYSRRGQGSPLHF; cdr3_nt: TGTGCCAGCAGTTACAGCCGCAGGGGGCAGGGTTCACCCCTCCACTTT
v_call: TRBV6-5; j_call: TRBJ2-7; d_call: TRBD1; clone_size: once; cdr3_length: 11; cdr3_aa: CASSPGQEQHF; cdr3_nt: TGTGCCAGCAGTCCGGGACAGGAGCAGCACTTC
v_call: TRBV10-1; j_call: TRBJ2-3; d_call: NA; clone_size: NA; cdr3_length: 15; cdr3_aa: CASSEAQGNTDTQYF; cdr3_nt: TGCGCCAGCAGTGAGGCGCAGGGGAACACAGATACGCAGTATTTT
v_call: TRBV11-2; j_call: TRBJ1-4; d_call: NA; clone_size: NA; cdr3_length: 16; cdr3_aa: CASSLGSGWTNEKLFF; cdr3_nt: TGTGCCAGCAGCTTGGGGTCGGGGTGGACTAATGAAAAACTGTTTTTT
v_call: TRBV5-1; j_call: TRBJ1-6; d_call: TRBD1; clone_size: once; cdr3_length: 14; cdr3_aa: CASSLEGANSPLHF; cdr3_nt: TGCGCCAGCAGCTTGGAGGGGGCTAATTCACCCCTCCACTTT
v_call: TRBV3-1/TRBV3-2; j_call: TRBJ2-5; d_call: TRBD2; clone_size: NA; cdr3_length: 15; cdr3_aa: CASRALAGDQETQYF; cdr3_nt: TGTGCCAGCAGGGCACTAGCGGGGGACCAAGAGACCCAGTACTTC
v_call: TRBV18; j_call: TRBJ2-7; d_call: TRBD2; clone_size: NA; cdr3_length: 15; cdr3_aa: CASSNGLAGRGEQYF; cdr3_nt: TGTGCCAGCTCAAACGGACTAGCGGGAAGGGGCGAGCAGTACTTC
v_call: TRBV20-1; j_call: TRBJ2-5; d_call: NA; clone_size: once; cdr3_length: 16; cdr3_aa: CSASTYKQGGMETQYF; cdr3_nt: TGCAGTGCTAGTACCTATAAACAGGGTGGGATGGAGACCCAGTACTTC
v_call: TRBV11-2; j_call: TRBJ2-7; d_call: TRBD1; clone_size: NA; cdr3_length: 17; cdr3_aa: CASSSRGYRGPAFKQYF; cdr3_nt: TGTGCCAGCAGCTCGAGGGGGTACAGGGGGCCCGCCTTCAAGCAGTACTTC
v_call: TRBV12-3/TRBV12-4; j_call: TRBJ1-2; d_call: NA; clone_size: NA; cdr3_length: 11; cdr3_aa: CASSTRYGYTF; cdr3_nt: TGTGCCAGCAGCACAAGATATGGCTACACCTTC
v_call: TRBV18; j_call: TRBJ2-3; d_call: NA; clone_size: NA; cdr3_length: 17; cdr3_aa: CASSPTGSGLGTDTQYF; cdr3_nt: TGTGCCAGCTCACCGACGGGGAGCGGGCTAGGCACAGATACGCAGTATTTT
v_call: TRBV30; j_call: TRBJ2-1; d_call: TRBD1; clone_size: NA; cdr3_length: 15; cdr3_aa: CAWGRDRGLGNEQFF; cdr3_nt: TGTGCCTGGGGAAGAGACAGGGGGCTTGGTAATGAGCAGTTCTTC
v_call: TRBV2; j_call: TRBJ1-1; d_call: TRBD1; clone_size: NA; cdr3_length: 15; cdr3_aa: CASSLQGARVTEAFF; cdr3_nt: TGTGCCAGCAGTTTACAGGGGGCGAGGGTGACTGAAGCTTTCTTT
v_call: TRBV18; j_call: TRBJ2-7; d_call: NA; clone_size: NA; cdr3_length: 13; cdr3_aa: CASSPQGSYEQYF; cdr3_nt: TGTGCCAGCTCACCCCAGGGGTCCTACGAGCAGTACTTC
v_call: TRBV11-2; j_call: TRBJ2-3; d_call: NA; clone_size: NA; cdr3_length: 14; cdr3_aa: CASSFGRDTDTQYF; cdr3_nt: TGTGCCAGCAGCTTCGGGCGGGACACAGATACGCAGTATTTT
v_call: TRBV4-3; j_call: TRBJ1-5; d_call: NA; clone_size: NA; cdr3_length: 15; cdr3_aa: CASSQEAGDNQPQHF; cdr3_nt: TGCGCCAGCAGCCAAGAAGCAGGGGACAATCAGCCCCAGCATTTT
v_call: TRBV5-4; j_call: TRBJ2-1; d_call: NA; clone_size: NA; cdr3_length: 15; cdr3_aa: CASSFTGSSYNEQFF; cdr3_nt: TGTGCCAGCAGCTTTACCGGGAGCTCCTACAATGAGCAGTTCTTC
v_call: TRBV19; j_call: TRBJ2-1; d_call: TRBD2; clone_size: NA; cdr3_length: 17; cdr3_aa: CASSIREGGYLTNEQFF; cdr3_nt: TGTGCCAGTAGTATTCGGGAGGGAGGGTATTTGACCAATGAGCAGTTCTTC
v_call: TRBV6-2/TRBV6-3; j_call: TRBJ2-7; d_call: TRBD2; clone_size: NA; cdr3_length: 15; cdr3_aa: CASSPRLAGADEQYF; cdr3_nt: TGTGCCAGCAGTCCCCGTCTAGCGGGAGCGGACGAGCAGTACTTC
v_call: TRBV2; j_call: TRBJ1-5; d_call: NA; clone_size: once; cdr3_length: 14; cdr3_aa: CASSEDGGNQPQHF; cdr3_nt: TGTGCCAGCAGTGAGGACGGGGGCAATCAGCCCCAGCATTTT
v_call: TRBV7-2; j_call: TRBJ2-3; d_call: TRBD2; clone_size: NA; cdr3_length: 16; cdr3_aa: CASSWGGSGTLDTQYF; cdr3_nt: TGTGCCAGCAGCTGGGGGGGTAGCGGGACTCTAGATACGCAGTATTTT
v_call: TRBV6-4; j_call: TRBJ2-7; d_call: NA; clone_size: NA; cdr3_length: 13; cdr3_aa: CASSNLDSYEQYF; cdr3_nt: TGTGCCAGCAGTAACTTGGACAGCTACGAGCAGTACTTC
v_call: TRBV24-1; j_call: TRBJ2-1; d_call: TRBD2; clone_size: NA; cdr3_length: 15; cdr3_aa: CATSRGAGDSGGQFF; cdr3_nt: TGTGCCACCAGTCGTGGAGCGGGAGATAGTGGGGGGCAGTTCTTC